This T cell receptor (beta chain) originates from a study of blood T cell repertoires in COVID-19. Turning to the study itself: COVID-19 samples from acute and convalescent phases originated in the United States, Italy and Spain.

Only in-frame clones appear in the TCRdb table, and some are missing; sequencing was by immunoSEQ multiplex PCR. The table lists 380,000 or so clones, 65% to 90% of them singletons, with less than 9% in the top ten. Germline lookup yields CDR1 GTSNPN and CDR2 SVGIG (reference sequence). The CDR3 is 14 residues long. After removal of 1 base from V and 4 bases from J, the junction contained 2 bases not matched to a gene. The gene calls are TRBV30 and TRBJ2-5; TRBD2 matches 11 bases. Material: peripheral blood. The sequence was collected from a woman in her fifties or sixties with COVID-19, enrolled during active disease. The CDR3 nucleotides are TGTGCCTGGAGTGCCACTAGCGGGGGAGAGACCCAGTACTTC. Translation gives CAWSATSGGETQYF.